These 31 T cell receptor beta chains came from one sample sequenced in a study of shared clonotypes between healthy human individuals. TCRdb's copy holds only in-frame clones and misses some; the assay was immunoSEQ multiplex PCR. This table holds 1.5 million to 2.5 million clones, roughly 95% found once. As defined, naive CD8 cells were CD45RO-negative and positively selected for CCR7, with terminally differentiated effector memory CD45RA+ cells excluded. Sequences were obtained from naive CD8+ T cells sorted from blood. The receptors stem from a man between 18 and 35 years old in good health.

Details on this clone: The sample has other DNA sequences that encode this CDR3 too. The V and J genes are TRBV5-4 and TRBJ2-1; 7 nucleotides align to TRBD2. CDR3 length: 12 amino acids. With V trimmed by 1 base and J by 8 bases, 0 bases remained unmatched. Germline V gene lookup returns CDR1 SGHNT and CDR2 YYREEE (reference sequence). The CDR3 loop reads CASSLSGDEQFF. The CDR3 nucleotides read TGTGCCAGCAGCTTGAGCGGGGATGAGCAGTTCTTC. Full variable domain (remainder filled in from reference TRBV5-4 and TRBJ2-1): ETGVTQSPTHLIKTRGQQVTLRCSSQSGHNTVSWYQQALGQGPQFIFQYYREEENGRGNFPPRFSGLQFPNYSSELNVNALELDDSALYLCASSLSGDEQFFGPGTRLTVL.

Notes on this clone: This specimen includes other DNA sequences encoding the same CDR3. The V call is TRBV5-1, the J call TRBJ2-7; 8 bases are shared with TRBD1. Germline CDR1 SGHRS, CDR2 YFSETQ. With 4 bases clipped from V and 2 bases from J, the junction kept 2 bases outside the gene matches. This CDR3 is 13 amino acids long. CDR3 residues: CASSAGQAYEQYF. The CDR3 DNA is TGCGCCAGCAGCGCGGGACAGGCCTACGAGCAGTACTTC. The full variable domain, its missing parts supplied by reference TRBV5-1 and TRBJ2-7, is KAGVTQTPRYLIKTRGQQVTLSCSPISGHRSVSWYQQTPGQGLQFLFEYFSETQRNKGNFPGRFSGRQFSNSRSEMNVSTLELGDSALYLCASSAGQAYEQYFGPGTRLTVT.

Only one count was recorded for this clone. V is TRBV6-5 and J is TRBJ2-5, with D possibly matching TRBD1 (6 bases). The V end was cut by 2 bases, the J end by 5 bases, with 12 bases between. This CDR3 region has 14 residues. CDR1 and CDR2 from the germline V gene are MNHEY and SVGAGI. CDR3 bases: TGTGCCAGCAGTTACCAGGACAGCGAGGAGACCCAGTACTTC. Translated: CASSYQDSEETQYF.

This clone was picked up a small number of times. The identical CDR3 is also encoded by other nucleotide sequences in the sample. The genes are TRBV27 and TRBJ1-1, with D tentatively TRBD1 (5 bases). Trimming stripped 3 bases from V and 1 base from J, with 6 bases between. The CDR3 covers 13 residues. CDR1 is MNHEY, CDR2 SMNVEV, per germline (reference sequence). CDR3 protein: CASSLGPNTEAFF. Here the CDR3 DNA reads TGTGCCAGCAGTTTGGGACCGAACACTGAAGCTTTCTTT.

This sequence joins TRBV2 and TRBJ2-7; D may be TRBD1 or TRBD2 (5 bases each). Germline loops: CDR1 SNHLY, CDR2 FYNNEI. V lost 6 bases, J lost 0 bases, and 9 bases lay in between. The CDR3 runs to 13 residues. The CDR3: CASSDGTSYEQYF. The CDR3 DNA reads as TGTGCCAGCAGCGACGGGACCTCCTACGAGCAGTACTTC.

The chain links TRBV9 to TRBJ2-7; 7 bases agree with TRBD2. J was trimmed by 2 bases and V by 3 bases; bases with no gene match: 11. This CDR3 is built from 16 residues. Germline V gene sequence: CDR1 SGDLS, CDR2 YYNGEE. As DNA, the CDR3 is TGTGCCAGCAGCGCCGGACCTAGCGGAGGGGCCTACGAGCAGTACTTC. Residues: CASSAGPSGGAYEQYF.

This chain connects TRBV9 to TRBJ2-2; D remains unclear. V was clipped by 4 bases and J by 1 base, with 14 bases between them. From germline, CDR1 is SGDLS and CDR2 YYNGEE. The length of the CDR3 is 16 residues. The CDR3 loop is CASSPLIRQNTGELFF. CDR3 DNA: TGTGCCAGCAGCCCCCTTATCCGACAGAACACCGGGGAGCTGTTTTTT. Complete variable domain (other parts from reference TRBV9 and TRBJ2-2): DSGVTQTPKHLITATGQRVTLRCSPRSGDLSVYWYQQSLDQGLQFLIQYYNGEERAKGNILERFSAQQFPDLHSELNLSSLELGDSALYFCASSPLIRQNTGELFFGEGSRLTVL.

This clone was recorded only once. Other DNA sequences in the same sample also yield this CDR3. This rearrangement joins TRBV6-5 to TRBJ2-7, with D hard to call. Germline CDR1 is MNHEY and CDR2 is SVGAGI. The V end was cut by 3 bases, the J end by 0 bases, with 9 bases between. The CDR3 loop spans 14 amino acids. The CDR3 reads CASSYSESSYEQYF. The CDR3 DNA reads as TGTGCCAGCAGTTATTCTGAGAGCTCCTACGAGCAGTACTTC.

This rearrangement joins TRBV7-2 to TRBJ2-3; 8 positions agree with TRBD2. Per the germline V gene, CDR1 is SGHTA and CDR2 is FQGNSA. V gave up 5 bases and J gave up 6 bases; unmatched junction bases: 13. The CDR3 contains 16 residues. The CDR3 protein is CASSLLAGGPPDTQYF. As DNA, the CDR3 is TGTGCCAGCAGCCTACTTGCGGGGGGCCCCCCGGATACGCAGTATTTT.

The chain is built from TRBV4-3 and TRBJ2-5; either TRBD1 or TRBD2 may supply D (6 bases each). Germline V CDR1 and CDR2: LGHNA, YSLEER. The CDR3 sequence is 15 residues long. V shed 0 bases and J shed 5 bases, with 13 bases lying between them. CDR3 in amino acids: CASSQDRVGGETQYF. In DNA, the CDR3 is TGCGCCAGCAGCCAAGATCGGGTAGGGGGGGAGACCCAGTACTTC.

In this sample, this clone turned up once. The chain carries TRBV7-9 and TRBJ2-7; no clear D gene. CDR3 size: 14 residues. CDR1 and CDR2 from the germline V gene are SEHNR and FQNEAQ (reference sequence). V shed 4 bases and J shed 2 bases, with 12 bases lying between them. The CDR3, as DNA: TGTGCCAGCAGCTCTCCAGAGACCGCCTACGAGCAGTACTTC. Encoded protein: CASSSPETAYEQYF.

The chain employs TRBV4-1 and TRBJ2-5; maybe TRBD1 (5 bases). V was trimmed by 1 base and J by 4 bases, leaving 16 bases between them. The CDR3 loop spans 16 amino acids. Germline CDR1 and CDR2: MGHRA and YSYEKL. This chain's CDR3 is CASSQARGAGLETQYF. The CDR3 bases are TGCGCCAGCAGCCAAGCTAGGGGCGCAGGGTTAGAGACCCAGTACTTC.

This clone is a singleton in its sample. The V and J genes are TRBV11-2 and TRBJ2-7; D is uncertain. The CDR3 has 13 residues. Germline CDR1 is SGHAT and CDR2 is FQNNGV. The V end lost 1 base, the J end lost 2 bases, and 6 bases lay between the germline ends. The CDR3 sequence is CASSLVPPYEQYF. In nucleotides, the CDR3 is TGTGCCAGCAGCTTAGTACCTCCCTACGAGCAGTACTTC.

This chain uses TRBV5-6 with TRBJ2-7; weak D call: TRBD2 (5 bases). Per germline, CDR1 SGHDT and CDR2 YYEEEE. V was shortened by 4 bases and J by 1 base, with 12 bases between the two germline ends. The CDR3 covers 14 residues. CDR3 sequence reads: CASSALRGSYEQYF. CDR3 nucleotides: TGTGCCAGCAGCGCGCTACGGGGTTCCTACGAGCAGTACTTC.

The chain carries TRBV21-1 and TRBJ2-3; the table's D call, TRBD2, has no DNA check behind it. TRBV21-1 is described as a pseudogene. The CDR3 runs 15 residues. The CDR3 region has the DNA TGTGCCAGCAGCCGCGCGGGACTAGCCTCAGATACGCAGTATTTT. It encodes CASSRAGLASDTQYF.

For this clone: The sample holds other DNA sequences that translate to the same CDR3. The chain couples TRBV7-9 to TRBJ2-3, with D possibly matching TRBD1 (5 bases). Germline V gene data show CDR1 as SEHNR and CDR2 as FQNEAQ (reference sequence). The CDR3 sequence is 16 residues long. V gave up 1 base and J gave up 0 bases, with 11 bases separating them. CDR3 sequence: CASSLGQGLSTDTQYF. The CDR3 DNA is TGTGCCAGCAGCTTAGGGCAGGGATTAAGCACAGATACGCAGTATTTT.

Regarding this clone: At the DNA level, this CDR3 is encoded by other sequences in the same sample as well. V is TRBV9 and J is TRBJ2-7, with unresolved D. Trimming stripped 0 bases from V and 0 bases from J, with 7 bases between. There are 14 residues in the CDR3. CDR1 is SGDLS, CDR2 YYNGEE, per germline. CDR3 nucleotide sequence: TGTGCCAGCAGCGTAGATGGGTACTCCTACGAGCAGTACTTC. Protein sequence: CASSVDGYSYEQYF.

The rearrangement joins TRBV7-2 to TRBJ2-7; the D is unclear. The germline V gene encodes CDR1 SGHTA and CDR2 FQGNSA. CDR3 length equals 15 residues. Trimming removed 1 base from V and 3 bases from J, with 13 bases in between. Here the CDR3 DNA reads TGTGCCAGCAGCTTAGTTGGGGATTTCGGCTACGAGCAGTACTTC. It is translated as CASSLVGDFGYEQYF.

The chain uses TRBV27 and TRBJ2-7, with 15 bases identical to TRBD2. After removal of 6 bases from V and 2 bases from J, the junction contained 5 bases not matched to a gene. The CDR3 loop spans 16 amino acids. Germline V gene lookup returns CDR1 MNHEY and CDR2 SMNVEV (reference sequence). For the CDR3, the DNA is TGTGCCAGCAGGACCGGACTAGCGGGAGGGACCTACGAGCAGTACTTC. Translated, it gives CASRTGLAGGTYEQYF.

This CDR3 reads CASRPWGSYNEQFF. The CDR3 DNA follows: TGTGCCAGCAGACCCTGGGGCTCCTACAATGAGCAGTTCTTC. V and J are TRBV27 and TRBJ2-1; D is ambiguous. With 6 bases removed from V and 0 bases from J, the gap between germline ends came to 9 bases. Germline assignment: CDR1 MNHEY and CDR2 SMNVEV (reference sequence). The CDR3 totals 14 residues.

CDR3 nucleotides: TGTGCCAGCAGCTTCGTTAGCGGGGTTGTTTATTCCGGGGAGCTGTTTTTT. As protein: CASSFVSGVVYSGELFF. The V gene is TRBV7-9, the J gene TRBJ2-2; 8 bases fit TRBD2. Trimming took 3 bases from V and 6 from J; bases not matched to a gene: 12. CDR1 is SEHNR, CDR2 FQNEAQ, per germline (reference sequence). This CDR3 is built from 17 residues.

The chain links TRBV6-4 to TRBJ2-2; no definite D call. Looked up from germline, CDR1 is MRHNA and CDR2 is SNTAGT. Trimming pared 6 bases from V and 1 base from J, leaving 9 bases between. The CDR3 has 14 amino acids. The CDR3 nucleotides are TGTGCCAGCAGCTACACTGTGAACACCGGGGAGCTGTTTTTT. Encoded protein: CASSYTVNTGELFF.

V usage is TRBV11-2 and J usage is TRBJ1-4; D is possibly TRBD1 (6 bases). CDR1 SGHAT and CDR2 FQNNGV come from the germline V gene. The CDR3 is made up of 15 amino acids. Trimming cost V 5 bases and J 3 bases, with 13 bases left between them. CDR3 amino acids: CASSRTGQSNEKLFF. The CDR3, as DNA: TGTGCCAGCAGCCGAACGGGACAATCTAATGAAAAACTGTTTTTT.

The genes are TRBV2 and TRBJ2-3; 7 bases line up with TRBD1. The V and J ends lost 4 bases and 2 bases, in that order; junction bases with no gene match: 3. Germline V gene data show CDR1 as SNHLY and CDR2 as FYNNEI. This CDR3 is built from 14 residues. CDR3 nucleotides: TGTGCCAGCAGTGGACAGGGACCCACAGATACGCAGTATTTT. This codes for CASSGQGPTDTQYF.

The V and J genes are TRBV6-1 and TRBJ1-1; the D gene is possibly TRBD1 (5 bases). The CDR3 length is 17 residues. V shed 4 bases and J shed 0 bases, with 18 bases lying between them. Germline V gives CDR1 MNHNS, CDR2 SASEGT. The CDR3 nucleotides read TGTGCCAGCAGTGGGCCTGGGGCACTCAAGATGAACACTGAAGCTTTCTTT. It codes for CASSGPGALKMNTEAFF.

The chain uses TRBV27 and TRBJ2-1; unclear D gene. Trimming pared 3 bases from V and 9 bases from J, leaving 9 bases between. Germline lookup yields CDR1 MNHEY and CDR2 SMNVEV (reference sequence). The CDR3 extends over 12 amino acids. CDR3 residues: CASSFLQGEQFF. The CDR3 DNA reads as TGTGCCAGCAGTTTTCTCCAAGGTGAGCAGTTCTTC.

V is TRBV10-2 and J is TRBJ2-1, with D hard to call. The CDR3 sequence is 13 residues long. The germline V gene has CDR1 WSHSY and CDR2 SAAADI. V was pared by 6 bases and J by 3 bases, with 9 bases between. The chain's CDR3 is CASRVPDYNEQFF. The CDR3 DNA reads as TGCGCCAGCAGGGTCCCCGACTACAATGAGCAGTTCTTC.

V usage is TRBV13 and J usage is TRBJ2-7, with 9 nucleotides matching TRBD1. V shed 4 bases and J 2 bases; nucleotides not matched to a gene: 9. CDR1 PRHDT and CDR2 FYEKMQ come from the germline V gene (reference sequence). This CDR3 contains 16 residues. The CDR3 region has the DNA TGTGCCAGCAGCTCTACCGGGACAGGGCTTACCTACGAGCAGTACTTC. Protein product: CASSSTGTGLTYEQYF.

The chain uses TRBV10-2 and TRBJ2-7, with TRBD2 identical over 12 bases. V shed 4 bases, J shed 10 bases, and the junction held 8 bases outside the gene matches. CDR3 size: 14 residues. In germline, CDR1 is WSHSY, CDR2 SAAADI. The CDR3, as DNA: TGCGCCAGCAGTGGTTGGACTAGCGGGACCCCCCAGTACTTC. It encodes CASSGWTSGTPQYF.

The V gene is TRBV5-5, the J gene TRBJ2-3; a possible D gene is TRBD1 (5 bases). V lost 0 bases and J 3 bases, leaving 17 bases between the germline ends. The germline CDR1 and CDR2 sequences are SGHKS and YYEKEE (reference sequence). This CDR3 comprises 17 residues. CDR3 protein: CASSLEYADSSTDTQYF. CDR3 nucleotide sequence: TGTGCCAGCAGCTTGGAGTATGCCGACAGTTCTACAGATACGCAGTATTTT.

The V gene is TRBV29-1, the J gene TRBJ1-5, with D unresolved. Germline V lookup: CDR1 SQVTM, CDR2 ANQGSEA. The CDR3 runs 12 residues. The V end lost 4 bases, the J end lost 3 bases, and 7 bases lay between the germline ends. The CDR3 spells CSVAGVNQPQHF. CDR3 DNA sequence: TGCAGCGTTGCCGGGGTCAATCAGCCCCAGCATTTT.